The subject of this entry is one T cell receptor beta chain. Its specificity is not known. These data come from a study of vaccination effects on CD4 cells after COVID-19. Under the ViraFEST assay, PBMC were stimulated with viral peptide pools so that antigen-specific CD4+ T cells expanded. Sequencing was performed afterwards. After roughly 11 days in culture, the CD4+ T cells were isolated. Nucleocapsid antibodies stayed negative before and after vaccination, showing no earlier SARS-CoV-2 infection. Each well held about 2 million PBMC cultured with around 10 ug/ml peptides and 8 to 10 IU/ml IL-2. Sequencing used immunoSEQ multiplex PCR; TCRdb keeps in-frame clones, though not all of them. The sample lists under 55,000 clones, 60% to 80% seen once, with around 6% in the top ten. Germline CDR1 and CDR2: SGHRS and YFSETQ. V was pared by 0 bases and J by 2 bases, with 10 bases between. The CDR3 has 15 residues.

General study results and limits: Late post-vaccination samples showed marked contraction of infection- and vaccine-induced clones.

The origin of this receptor is a human donor who received a COVID-19 vaccine. The sample was CD4+ T cells from PBMCs cultured with HCoV-OC43 spike peptides, taken before COVID-19 vaccination. Subset noted: HCoV-OC43 spike overlapping peptide pool stimulation. This sequence joins TRBV5-1 and TRBJ2-3, with no clear D. CDR3 DNA sequence: TGCGCCAGCAGCTTGGACCCACAGACCACAGATACGCAGTATTTT. Protein sequence: CASSLDPQTTDTQYF.